This T cell receptor (beta chain) was sequenced for a study of blood T cell repertoires in COVID-19. On the study more broadly: The study drew acute and convalescent COVID-19 samples from the United States, Italy and Spain.

After removal of 5 bases from V and 2 bases from J, the junction contained 6 bases not matched to a gene. The CDR3 is made up of 15 amino acids. Germline loops: CDR1 SGHVS, CDR2 FQNEAQ. In the authors' methods: Researchers report that nucleated cell counts were estimated from reference gene primer amplification. Generated by immunoSEQ multiplex PCR, the TCRdb table keeps only in-frame clones and is missing some. V and J calls and clone size are given by that table; D and trimming were obtained from the DNA. The data show about 140,000 clones, 70% to 85% seen once. The specimen was peripheral blood. The chain is built from TRBV7-8 and TRBJ1-2; 9 bases agree with TRBD1. The TCR sequence derives from a man between 60 and 75 years old who had recovered from COVID-19. CDR3 region: CASSLRDRVNYGYTF. The DNA of the CDR3 is TGTGCCAGCAGCCTCCGGGACAGGGTCAACTATGGCTACACCTTC.